This TCR beta chain was identified in a study of T cells after yellow fever vaccination. General study results and limits: Contamination by abundant bulk-population clonotypes could be present in FACS-sorted repertoires.

Generation of TCR cDNA used 5'RACE template switching (which added a universal primer site and UMIs). TCRdb reprocessed the 5' RACE reads via MiXCR and lists one record per CDR3 protein. The table has roughly 500,000 distinct CDR3 sequences, 15% to 20% seen once. Germline CDR1 LGHDT, CDR2 YNNKEL (reference sequence). This CDR3 is 16 amino acids long. The ends were cut back, 2 bases at V and 5 bases at J, with 18 bases in the middle. This clonotype was counted only a few times. Its specificity is not known. The receptor was isolated from a young man who received the YFV17D yellow fever vaccine. Sequencing used PBMCs, obtained 15 days after the yellow fever booster vaccination. V and J are TRBV3-1 and TRBJ2-5; a weak D match, TRBD2 (5 bases). The CDR3 nucleotides are TGTGCCAGCAGCCAATGGTCCGGGGAGTTAGGGGAGACCCAGTACTTC. Translating gives CASSQWSGELGETQYF.